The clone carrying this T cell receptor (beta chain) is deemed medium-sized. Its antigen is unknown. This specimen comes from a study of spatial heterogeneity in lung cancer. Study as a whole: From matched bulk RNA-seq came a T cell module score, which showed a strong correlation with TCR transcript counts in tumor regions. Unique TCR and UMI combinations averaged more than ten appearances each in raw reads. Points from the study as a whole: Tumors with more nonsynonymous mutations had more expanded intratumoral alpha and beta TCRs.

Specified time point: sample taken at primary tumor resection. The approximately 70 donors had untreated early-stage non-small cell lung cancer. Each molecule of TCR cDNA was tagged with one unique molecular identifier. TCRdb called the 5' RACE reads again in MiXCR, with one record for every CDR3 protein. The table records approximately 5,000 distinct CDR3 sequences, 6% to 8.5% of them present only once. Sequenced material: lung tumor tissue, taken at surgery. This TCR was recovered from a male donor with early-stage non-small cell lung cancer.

The chain's CDR3 is CASRGRTNTEAFF. CDR3 coding DNA: TGTGCCAGCAGGGGCAGGACGAACACTGAAGCTTTCTTT. The chain combines TRBV6-2 or TRBV6-3 with TRBJ1-1; D ambiguous. Germline V lookup: CDR1 MNHEY, CDR2 SVGEGT. The CDR3 is 13 residues long. V was clipped by 6 bases and J by 1 base, with 9 bases between them.